The next 15 T cell receptor beta chains were all read from a single sample in a study of OX40 agonist ivuxolimab in advanced cancers. The data were produced by immunoSEQ multiplex PCR, yet TCRdb's version contains in-frame clones alone and is incomplete. The sample consists of more than 25,000 clones, around 88% of them appearing once. The material sequenced was CD4+ or CD8+ T cells sorted from blood, taken in a trial of the OX40 agonist ivuxolimab. The receptor source for this set is an adult with an advanced solid tumor such as melanoma, head and neck, liver or kidney cancer.

The rearrangement joins TRBV7-3 to TRBJ2-7; TRBD1 matches at 8 bases. The CDR3 sequence is 13 residues long. V shed 5 bases and J 5 bases; nucleotides not matched to a gene: 5. Germline CDR1 SGHTA, CDR2 FQGTGA. The CDR3 coding sequence is TGTGCCAGCAGCCTGACAGGGGCGAACGAGCAGTACTTC. Translation gives CASSLTGANEQYF.

V is TRBV11-2 and J is TRBJ2-5; the match to TRBD2 covers 9 bases. The CDR3 covers 17 residues. Losses at the gene ends were 5 bases for V and 7 bases for J; bases not matched to a gene: 17. Germline CDR1 reads SGHAT; CDR2 reads FQNNGV. The chain's CDR3 is CASSAFLAGSSGGTQYF. CDR3 nucleotides: TGTGCCAGCAGCGCTTTCCTAGCGGGAAGTTCTGGGGGGACCCAGTACTTC.

The chain links TRBV5-8 to TRBJ1-5; D call uncertain. CDR1 and CDR2 from the germline V gene are SGHTS and YDEGEE. There are 16 residues in the CDR3. Trimming stripped 0 bases from V and 0 bases from J, with 10 bases between. The CDR3 sequence is CASSLAGDGSNQPQHF. In DNA form, the CDR3 reads TGTGCCAGCAGCTTGGCTGGAGACGGTAGCAATCAGCCCCAGCATTTT.

The V call is TRBV19, the J call TRBJ2-4; D possibly corresponds to TRBD1 (5 bases). The germline gives CDR1 LNHDA, CDR2 SQIVND (reference sequence). This CDR3 is 16 amino acids long. Trimming removed 5 bases at V and 0 bases at J, with 14 bases between. CDR3 in amino acids: CASSPTDFLAKNIQYF. The CDR3 DNA reads as TGTGCCAGTAGTCCGACAGATTTTTTAGCCAAAAACATTCAGTACTTC.

V and J are TRBV4-1 and TRBJ2-3, with a weak D call TRBD2 (7 bases). The V end was cut by 2 bases, the J end by 6 bases, with 18 bases between. The CDR3 sequence is 16 residues long. CDR1 and CDR2 (germline): MGHRA, YSYEKL. CDR3 in amino acids: CASSQRGGGVMDTQYF. The CDR3 DNA follows: TGCGCCAGCAGCCAACGGGGAGGGGGGGTCATGGATACGCAGTATTTT.

The chain links TRBV7-9 to TRBJ2-3; D unresolved. The CDR3 spans 13 residues. The ends were cut back, 8 bases at V and 5 bases at J, with 14 bases in the middle. CDR1 SEHNR and CDR2 FQNEAQ come from the germline V gene (reference sequence). The CDR3 sequence is CASCPPHGDTQYF. The CDR3 DNA reads TGTGCCAGCTGCCCACCGCACGGAGATACGCAGTATTTT.

The chain uses TRBV29-1 and TRBJ2-2, with 8 bases matching TRBD1. The CDR3 has 14 residues. The germline gives CDR1 SQVTM, CDR2 ANQGSEA. Trimming cost V 7 bases and J 3 bases; bases outside gene matches: 7. The CDR3 loop is CSAWPDRDTGELFF. The CDR3 coding sequence is TGCAGCGCATGGCCGGACAGGGACACCGGGGAGCTGTTTTTT.

J is TRBJ2-3 and V is TRBV4-1; TRBD2 matches 8 bases. With V trimmed by 0 bases and J by 5 bases, 4 bases remained unmatched. The CDR3 loop spans 15 amino acids. The V gene's germline CDR1 is MGHRA and CDR2 YSYEKL. In DNA form, the CDR3 reads TGCGCCAGCAGCCAAGATCCAGCGGGAGTAGATACGCAGTATTTT. Amino acids: CASSQDPAGVDTQYF.

The V call is TRBV10-3, the J call TRBJ2-7, with 11 bases fitting TRBD2. The CDR3 is 16 amino acids. The J segment lost 1 base and the V segment lost 4 bases, leaving 6 bases of the junction unmatched. Looked up from germline, CDR1 is ENHRY and CDR2 is SYGVKD. The CDR3 loop is CAISAILAGESYEQYF. DNA for the CDR3: TGTGCCATCAGTGCCATACTAGCGGGAGAGTCCTACGAGCAGTACTTC.

The chain carries TRBV2 and TRBJ2-3; D is ambiguous. The V end was cut by 6 bases, the J end by 2 bases, with 24 bases between. Germline V gene data show CDR1 as SNHLY and CDR2 as FYNNEI. The CDR3 totals 18 residues. CDR3 in amino acids: CASSPSLEILLDTDTQYF. The CDR3 DNA reads as TGTGCCAGCAGCCCATCCCTGGAGATCCTATTGGACACAGATACGCAGTATTTT.

The CDR3 loop reads CASSQEGGRAETQYF. The CDR3, as DNA: TGCGCCAGCAGCCAAGAGGGTGGGCGGGCGGAGACCCAGTACTTC. The chain is built from TRBV4-1 and TRBJ2-5; weak D call: TRBD2 (5 bases). Germline V gives CDR1 MGHRA, CDR2 YSYEKL. The CDR3 loop spans 15 amino acids. V was pared by 0 bases and J by 5 bases, with 13 bases between.

The chain links TRBV27 to TRBJ1-5; D is uncertain. V gave up 5 bases and J gave up 5 bases, with 10 bases separating them. Germline CDR1 is MNHEY and CDR2 is SMNVEV (reference sequence). The CDR3 contains 13 residues. The CDR3 bases are TGTGCCAGCAGTCCCCGAACCGATCAGCCCCAGCATTTT. It specifies CASSPRTDQPQHF.

The chain recombines TRBV30 with TRBJ2-1, with 7 nucleotides matching TRBD2. Germline-derived CDR1 and CDR2 are GTSNPN and SVGIG (reference sequence). This CDR3 has 13 residues. V was pared by 3 bases and J by 8 bases, with 7 bases of the junction left unmatched. CDR3: CAWSRSGIDEQFF. The CDR3 DNA sequence: TGTGCCTGGAGCCGAAGCGGGATCGATGAGCAGTTCTTC. Complete variable domain (other parts from reference TRBV30 and TRBJ2-1): SQTIHQWPATLVQPVGSPLSLECTVEGTSNPNLYWYRQAAGRGLQLLFYSVGIGQISSEVPQNLSASRPQDRQFILSSKKLLLSDSGFYLCAWSRSGIDEQFFGPGTRLTVL.

The chain has TRBV7-7 and TRBJ2-1; either TRBD1 or TRBD2 may fit D (5 bases each). There are 15 residues in the CDR3. Germline V gene sequence: CDR1 SSHAT, CDR2 FNYEAQ (reference sequence). For the CDR3, the DNA is TGTGTTAGCAGCTTGGGGGATTCCGAGGGCAATGAGCAGTTCTTC. As protein: CVSSLGDSEGNEQFF.

The rearrangement uses TRBV15 and TRBJ2-3, with 7 bases matching TRBD2. From germline, CDR1 is LNHNV and CDR2 YYDKDF (reference sequence). The CDR3 contains 15 residues. V was clipped by 5 bases and J by 3 bases; unmatched bases: 8. CDR3 residues: CATSVGRERTDTQYF. In DNA form, the CDR3 reads TGTGCCACCAGCGTGGGGCGGGAGCGGACAGATACGCAGTATTTT.